This TCR beta chain was identified in a study of T cell responses to AZD1222 COVID-19 vaccine. Germline CDR1 and CDR2: LGHDT and YNNKEL (reference sequence). V shed 5 bases and J shed 6 bases, with 11 bases lying between them. This CDR3 has 12 amino acids. The assay was immunoSEQ multiplex PCR, and TCRdb's table has in-frame clones only and misses some. The table lists tens of thousands of clones, over 75% of them singletons. The rearrangement uses TRBV3-1 (or the pseudogene TRBV3-2) and TRBJ2-7; D not resolved. The sequence was obtained from an adult in good health. Sequences were derived from peripheral blood, sampled on day 0 of AZD1222 vaccination. CDR3 sequence (DNA): TGTGCCAGCAGCGGTTTGGCGCTCGAGCAGTACTTC. Translation: CASSGLALEQYF.